The entry below describes one TCR beta chain. The antigen is undetermined. This specimen belongs to a study of CXCR3-negative and CXCR3-positive naive CD8 T cells. Whole-study results and caveats: In naive cells, CXCR3-negative and CXCR3-positive subsets had similar TRBV-TRBJ usage; memory cells differed. TRB CDR3 hydrophobicity was greater in CXCR3-positive naive cells than in CXCR3-negative naive cells.

CD45RO-CCR7+CD27+CD95- expression identified naive CD8+ T cells. Germline V gives CDR1 SGHTA, CDR2 FQGTGA. This CDR3 comprises 12 residues. Each TRB cDNA library was prepared by 5' RACE (with UMI labels). With the 5' RACE reads reprocessed, TCRdb shows one record per CDR3 protein and no DNA. This listing includes tens of thousands of distinct CDR3 sequences. The receptor was isolated from a human donor in good health. Some clones in this sample may be carry-over from other donors' samples. The chain links TRBV7-3 to TRBJ2-7. Sequencing was performed on naive CXCR3+ CD8+ T cells from blood. This sample's subset: CD45RO-CCR7+CD27+CD95- naive CD8+ T cells expressing CXCR3 (TNR3+). CDR3: CASSFNGYEQYF.